This T cell receptor (beta chain) emerged from a study of immune cell composition in non-small cell lung cancer. General study results and limits: Tumour-reactive clones were not shown to match dominant in vivo tumour clones.

The method was immunoSEQ multiplex PCR; TCRdb's version includes in-frame clones alone and lacks a portion of them. This sample carries thousands of clones, about 73% of them seen once, and the ten largest clones take 15% to 20%. In regard to this clone: Its antigen is undetermined.

This CDR3 spans 16 amino acids. Germline V gene lookup returns CDR1 SEHNR and CDR2 FQNEAQ (reference sequence). V lost 1 base to trimming and J lost 6 bases; unmatched junction nucleotides: 6. The sequence was collected from a human donor with non-small cell lung cancer. This chain uses TRBV7-9 with TRBJ2-5; 12 nucleotides align to TRBD1. What was sequenced was lung tumor tissue. CDR3 sequence reads: CASSLEGQGAGKTQYF. Here the CDR3 DNA reads TGTGCCAGCAGCTTAGAGGGACAGGGGGCGGGAAAGACCCAGTACTTC.